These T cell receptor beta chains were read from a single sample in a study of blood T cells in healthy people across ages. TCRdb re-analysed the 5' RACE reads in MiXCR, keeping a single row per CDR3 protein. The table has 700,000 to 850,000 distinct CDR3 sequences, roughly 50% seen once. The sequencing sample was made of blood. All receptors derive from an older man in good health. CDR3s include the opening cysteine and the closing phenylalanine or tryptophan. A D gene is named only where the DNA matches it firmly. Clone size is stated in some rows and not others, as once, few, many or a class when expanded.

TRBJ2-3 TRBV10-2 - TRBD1 CASSESGTGGTDTQYF TGCGCCAGCAGTGAGTCCGGGACAGGGGGCACAGATACGCAGTATTTT
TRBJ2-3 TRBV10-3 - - CAISGLGTQYF TGTGCCATCAGTGGACTTGGTACGCAGTATTTT
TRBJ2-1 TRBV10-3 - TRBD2 CAISGLAGEGEQFF TGTGCCATCAGTGGACTAGCGGGAGAGGGTGAGCAGTTCTTC
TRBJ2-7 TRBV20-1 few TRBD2 CSARGLAGFSYEQYF TGCAGTGCTAGAGGACTAGCGGGCTTCTCCTACGAGCAGTACTTC
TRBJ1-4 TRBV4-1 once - CASSQAQGGPNEKLFF TGCGCCAGCAGCCAAGCGCAGGGAGGTCCTAATGAAAAACTGTTTTTT
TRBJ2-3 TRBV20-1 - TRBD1 CSAWDRLRGDTQYF TGCAGTGCTTGGGACAGACTACGAGGAGATACGCAGTATTTT
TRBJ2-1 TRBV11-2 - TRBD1 CASSLDLGDREEQFF TGTGCCAGCAGCTTAGATCTAGGCGACAGGGAAGAGCAGTTCTTC
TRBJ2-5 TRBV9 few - CASSVGLSQETQYF TGTGCCAGCAGCGTGGGGCTGAGCCAAGAGACCCAGTACTTC
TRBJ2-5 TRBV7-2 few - CASSLGDLPGETQYF TGTGCCAGCAGCTTAGGGGATCTTCCGGGAGAGACCCAGTACTTC
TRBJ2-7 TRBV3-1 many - CASSQFPQYEQYF TGTGCCAGCAGCCAGTTCCCACAGTACGAGCAGTACTTC
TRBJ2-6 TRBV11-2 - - CASSLDRHSSSGANVLTF TGTGCCAGCAGCTTAGACAGGCATTCAAGCTCTGGGGCCAACGTCCTGACTTTC
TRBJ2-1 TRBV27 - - CASRKRTHEQFF TGTGCCAGCAGGAAAAGGACTCATGAGCAGTTCTTC
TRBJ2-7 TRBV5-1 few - CASSFGPNYEQYF TGCGCCAGCAGTTTCGGGCCGAACTACGAGCAGTACTTC
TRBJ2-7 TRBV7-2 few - CASSAPLSSYEQYF TGTGCCAGCAGCGCCCCCTTAAGCTCCTACGAGCAGTACTTC
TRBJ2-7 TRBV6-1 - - CASSDRSEQYF TGTGCCAGCAGTGATCGGAGCGAGCAGTACTTC
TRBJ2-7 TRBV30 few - CAYSDEQYF TGTGCCTACTCGGACGAGCAGTACTTC
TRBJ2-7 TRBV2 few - CASSERAGPFYEQYF TGTGCCAGCAGTGAAAGGGCAGGGCCCTTCTACGAGCAGTACTTC
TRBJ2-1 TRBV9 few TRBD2 CASSVDGSGRLGIYNEQFF TGTGCCAGCAGCGTAGATGGTAGCGGGAGGCTTGGGATCTACAATGAGCAGTTCTTC
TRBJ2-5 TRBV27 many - CASRVWGAGETQYF TGTGCCAGCAGGGTTTGGGGGGCAGGTGAGACCCAGTACTTC
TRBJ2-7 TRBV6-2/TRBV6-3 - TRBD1 CASSYSSDRSPYEQYF TGTGCCAGCAGTTACTCATCGGACAGGTCCCCCTACGAGCAGTACTTC
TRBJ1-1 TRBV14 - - CASSPPTGRNTEAFF TGTGCCAGCAGCCCCCCAACAGGGAGGAACACTGAAGCTTTCTTT
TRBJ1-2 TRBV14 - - CASSQDPRASYGYTF TGTGCCAGCAGCCAAGACCCCCGGGCCTCCTATGGCTACACCTTC
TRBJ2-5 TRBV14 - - CASSRLQWETQYF TGTGCCAGCAGCCGATTACAGTGGGAGACCCAGTACTTC
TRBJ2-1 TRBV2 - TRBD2 CASLLKSGRASYNEQFF TGTGCCAGCCTCCTGAAGAGCGGGAGGGCCTCCTACAATGAGCAGTTCTTC
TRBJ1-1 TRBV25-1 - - CASSEGWLNTEAFF TGTGCCAGCAGTGAAGGATGGTTGAACACTGAAGCTTTCTTT
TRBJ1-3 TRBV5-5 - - CASSLEGISGNTIYF TGTGCCAGCAGCTTGGAGGGCATCTCTGGAAACACCATATATTTT
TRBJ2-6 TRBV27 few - CASSRGAGSNVLTF TGTGCCAGCAGTAGGGGCGCAGGGTCCAACGTCCTGACTTTC
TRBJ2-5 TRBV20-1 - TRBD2 CSARSQIAGGGETQYF TGCAGTGCTAGATCCCAGATAGCGGGAGGGGGTGAGACCCAGTACTTC
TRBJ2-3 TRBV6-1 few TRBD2 CASTSGGAGDAYF TGTGCCAGCACTAGCGGAGGAGCGGGAGACGCGTATTTT
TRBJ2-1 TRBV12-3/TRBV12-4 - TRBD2 CASSWESGRVDNEQFF TGTGCCAGCAGTTGGGAGAGCGGGAGGGTTGACAATGAGCAGTTCTTC
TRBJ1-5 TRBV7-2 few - CASSREVGESNQPQHF TGTGCCAGCAGCAGAGAGGTCGGGGAGAGCAATCAGCCCCAGCATTTT
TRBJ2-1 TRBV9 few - CASSVVVSGHNEQFF TGTGCCAGCAGCGTAGTGGTTAGCGGTCACAATGAGCAGTTCTTC
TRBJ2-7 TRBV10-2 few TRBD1 CASRPGQEFYEQYF TGCGCCAGCAGACCGGGACAGGAGTTCTACGAGCAGTACTTC
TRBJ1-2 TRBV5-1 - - CASSLVGDTYGYTF TGCGCCAGCAGCTTGGTGGGGGATACCTATGGCTACACCTTC
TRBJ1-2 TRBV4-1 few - CASSQAPELNYGYTF TGCGCCAGCAGCCAAGCTCCCGAACTGAACTATGGCTACACCTTC